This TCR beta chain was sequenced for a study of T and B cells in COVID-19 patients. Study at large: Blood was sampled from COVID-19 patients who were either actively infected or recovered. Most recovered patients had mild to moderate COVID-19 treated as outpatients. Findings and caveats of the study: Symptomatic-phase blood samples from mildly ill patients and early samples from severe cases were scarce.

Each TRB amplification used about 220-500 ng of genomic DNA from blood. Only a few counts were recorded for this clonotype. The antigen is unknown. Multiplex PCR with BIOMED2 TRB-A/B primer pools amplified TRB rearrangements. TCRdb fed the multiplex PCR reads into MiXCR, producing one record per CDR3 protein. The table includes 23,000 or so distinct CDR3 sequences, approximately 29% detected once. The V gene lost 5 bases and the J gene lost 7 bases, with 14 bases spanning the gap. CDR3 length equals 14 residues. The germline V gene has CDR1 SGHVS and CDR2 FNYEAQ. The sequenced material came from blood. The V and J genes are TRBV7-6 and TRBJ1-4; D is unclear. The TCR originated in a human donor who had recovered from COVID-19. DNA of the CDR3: TGTGCCAGCAGCCTCGGGCCCCCCGGTGAAAAACTGTTTTTT. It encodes CASSLGPPGEKLFF.